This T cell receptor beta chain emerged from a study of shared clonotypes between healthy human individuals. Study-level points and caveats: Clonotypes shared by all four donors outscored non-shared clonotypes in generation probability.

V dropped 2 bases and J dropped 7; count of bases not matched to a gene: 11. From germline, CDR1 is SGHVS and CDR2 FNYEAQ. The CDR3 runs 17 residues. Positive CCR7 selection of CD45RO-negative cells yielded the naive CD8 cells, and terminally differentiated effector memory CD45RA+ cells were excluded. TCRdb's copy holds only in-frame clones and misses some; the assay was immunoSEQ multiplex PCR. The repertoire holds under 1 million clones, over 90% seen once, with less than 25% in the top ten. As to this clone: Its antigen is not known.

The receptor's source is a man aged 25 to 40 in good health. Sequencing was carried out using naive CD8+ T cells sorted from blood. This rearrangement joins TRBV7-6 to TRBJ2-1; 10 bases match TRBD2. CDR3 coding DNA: TGTGCCAGCAGCTTAAGGGCTAGCGGGAGAAGTATGAATGAGCAGTTCTTC. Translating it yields CASSLRASGRSMNEQFF.